The 5 T cell receptor beta chains in this list originate from one sample, sequenced in a study of response to subunit inactivated influenza vaccine. TCRdb re-derived calls from the RT-PCR reads in MiXCR, one entry per CDR3 protein. This repertoire shows under 550,000 distinct CDR3 sequences, 6% to 9% found once; its top ten account for 10% to 15%. The source material was PBMCs from blood, sampled less than 30 months after vaccination. Every receptor here comes from a man aged 50-75 years who received an inactivated influenza vaccine.

The gene calls are TRBV11-2 and TRBJ2-5; TRBD2 matches 11 bases. The CDR3 contains 19 residues. The V gene end was trimmed by 2 bases and the J gene end by 5 bases; junction bases not matched to a gene: 16. Per germline, CDR1 SGHAT and CDR2 FQNNGV. The CDR3 DNA follows: TGTGCCAGCAGCTTACTCCCAAGCAGTAGCGGGGGGGCGATGGAGACCCAGTACTTC. Translated: CASSLLPSSSGGAMETQYF.

There are many counts of this clonotype. V gene TRBV7-2 combines with J gene TRBJ2-7, with D maybe TRBD1 (6 bases). The CDR3 has 15 amino acids. Trimming left V 2 bases short and J 2 bases short, with 13 bases between. CDR1 and CDR2 from the germline V gene are SGHTA and FQGNSA. CDR3 bases: TGTGCCAGCAGCTTATTACAGGGTGGCACCTACGAGCAGTACTTC. Amino acids: CASSLLQGGTYEQYF. Variable domain in full (rest from reference TRBV7-2 and TRBJ2-7): GAGVSQSPSNKVTEKGKDVELRCDPISGHTALYWYRQSLGQGLEFLIYFQGNSAPDKSGLPSDRFSAERTGGSVSTLTIQRTQQEDSAVYLCASSLLQGGTYEQYFGPGTRLTVT.

J is TRBJ1-4 and V is TRBV12-3 or TRBV12-4; TRBD1 might be the D (6 bases). Between the trimmed V and J ends, which lost 7 bases and 8 bases, there was a span of 20 bases. CDR3 length: 15 amino acids. The CDR3 DNA is TGTGCCAGCACCTTCGGGCGGGGGCTAGGGGAAAAACTGTTTTTT. Translation: CASTFGRGLGEKLFF.

This chain connects TRBV5-1 to TRBJ2-2; possibly TRBD2 for D (5 bases). The CDR3 runs to 19 residues. Per the germline V gene, CDR1 is SGHRS and CDR2 is YFSETQ. V dropped 2 bases and J dropped 1 base, with 21 bases sitting between them. The CDR3 protein is CASSFRPLGLGLNTGELFF. The CDR3 region has the DNA TGCGCCAGCAGCTTCAGGCCGCTTGGACTGGGATTGAACACCGGGGAGCTGTTTTTT.

This chain connects TRBV15 to TRBJ2-2; D not certain. The CDR3 spans 13 residues. Germline V gene data show CDR1 as LNHNV and CDR2 as YYDKDF (reference sequence). V lost 1 base, J lost 5 bases, and 5 bases lay in between. The CDR3 DNA is TGTGCCACCAGCAGAGGCGTAACCGGGGAGCTGTTTTTT. It is translated as CATSRGVTGELFF.